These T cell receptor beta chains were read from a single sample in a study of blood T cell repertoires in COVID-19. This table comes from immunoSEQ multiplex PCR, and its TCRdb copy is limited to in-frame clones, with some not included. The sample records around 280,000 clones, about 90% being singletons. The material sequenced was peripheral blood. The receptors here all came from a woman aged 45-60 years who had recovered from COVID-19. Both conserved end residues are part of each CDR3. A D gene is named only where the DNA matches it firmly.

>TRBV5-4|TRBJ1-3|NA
CASSLKTGLGTGNTIYF
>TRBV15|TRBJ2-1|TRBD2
CATSREPASGYNEQFF
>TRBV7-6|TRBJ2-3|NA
CASSEGAGSTDTQYF
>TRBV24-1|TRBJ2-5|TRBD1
CATSDFIGDRRETKETQYF
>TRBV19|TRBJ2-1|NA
CATRARNNEQFF
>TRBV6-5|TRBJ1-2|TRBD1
CASSPPGQRVYGYTF
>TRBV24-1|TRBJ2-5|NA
CATSDPQGGGETQYF
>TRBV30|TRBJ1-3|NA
CAWSVGAEGNTIYF
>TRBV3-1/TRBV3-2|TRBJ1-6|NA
CASSSPTGYNSPLHF
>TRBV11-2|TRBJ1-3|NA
CASSLLRDSGNTIYF
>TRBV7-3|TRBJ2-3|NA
CASSFFWDCVATDTQYF
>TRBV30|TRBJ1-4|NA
CAWSYLTSTNEKLFF
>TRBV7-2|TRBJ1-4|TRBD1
CASSLSPGQGHEKLFF
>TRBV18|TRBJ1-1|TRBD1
CASSPTGRRTTEAFF
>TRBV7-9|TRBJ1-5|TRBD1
CASSTGDQPQHF
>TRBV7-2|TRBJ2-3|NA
CASGRINTQYF
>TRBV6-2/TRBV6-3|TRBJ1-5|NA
CASSPQSPNQPQHF
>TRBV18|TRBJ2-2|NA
CASSLLEAGSNTGELFF
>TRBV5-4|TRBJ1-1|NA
CASSSSEGTEAFF
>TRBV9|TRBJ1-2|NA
CASSVGTANYGYTF
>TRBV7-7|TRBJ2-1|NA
CASSLAQGFRNEQFF
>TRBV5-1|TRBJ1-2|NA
CASSPASGQVYGYTF
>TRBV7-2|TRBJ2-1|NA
CASSLATLNGGNEQFF
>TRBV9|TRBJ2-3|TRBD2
CASSDYQGAGAADTQYF
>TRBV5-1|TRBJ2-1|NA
CASSVVTGRNEQFF
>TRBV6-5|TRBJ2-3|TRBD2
CASTPAGSSTDTQYF
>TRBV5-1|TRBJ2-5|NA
CASSLVPLVQETQYF
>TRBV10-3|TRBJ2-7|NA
CAISVPGHYEQYF
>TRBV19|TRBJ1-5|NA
CASRFQGSQPQHF
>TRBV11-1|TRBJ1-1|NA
CASSLGTDTEAFF
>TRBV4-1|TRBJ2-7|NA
CASSQAPGQSDSYEQYF